This T cell receptor (beta chain) was recorded in a study of T cells in narcolepsy. Sequencing was performed with immunoSEQ multiplex PCR; in TCRdb, only in-frame clones are kept and a portion is missing. This sample has roughly 35,000 clones, with about 85% found just once. The ends lost 5 bases at V and 5 bases at J; junction bases unmatched: 7. The CDR3 sequence is 15 residues long. In germline, CDR1 is KGHSH, CDR2 LQKENI. The material sequenced was CD45RA- memory CD4+ T cells from PBMCs. The rearrangement links TRBV18 to TRBJ2-2; 8 nucleotides agree with TRBD1. The TCR sequence derives from a human donor with narcolepsy. The CDR3 DNA reads TGTGCCAGCTCATTCGGACAGGGAGGAACCGGGGAGCTGTTTTTT. Residues: CASSFGQGGTGELFF.